The clone carrying this TCR beta chain was counted a few times. The antigen is undetermined. This sample was included in a study of cytomegalovirus exposure and HLA in healthy donors. V gave up 3 bases and J gave up 3 bases, with 11 bases separating them. Germline V lookup: CDR1 MGHDK, CDR2 SYGVNS. The CDR3 totals 14 residues. Study observations and caveats: With high specificity and sensitivity, the classifier reportedly diagnosed cytomegalovirus status. Presence/absence analyses assumed roughly uniform sequencing depth across donors, which may not hold. Among the most significant clusters, several appeared linked to common viral pathogens in a later analysis.

The PCR was carried out with 60 Vbeta primers and 13 Jbeta primers. The data were produced by immunoSEQ multiplex PCR, yet TCRdb's version contains in-frame clones alone and is incomplete. The sample contains approximately 85,000 clones, approximately 65% of which appear only once. The rearrangement joins TRBV25-1 to TRBJ1-1; D not certain. Sequencing used PBMCs. The sequence was obtained from a woman in her 30s in good health and CMV-seropositive. CDR3 nucleotides: TGTGCCAGCAGTGACGGCTCCGGGTACACTGAAGCTTTCTTT. Protein product: CASSDGSGYTEAFF. Complete variable domain (other parts from reference TRBV25-1 and TRBJ1-1): EADIYQTPRYLVIGTGKKITLECSQTMGHDKMYWYQQDPGMELHLIHYSYGVNSTEKGDLSSESTVSRIRTEHFPLTLESARPSHTSQYLCASSDGSGYTEAFFGQGTRLTVV.